This note documents a single TCR beta chain sequence. The study built unsorted libraries from 2 million PBMCs kept at -80 C. The CDR3 runs to 13 residues. The germline V and J ends were trimmed by 0 bases and 1 base, with 5 bases remaining between them. Germline CDR1 and CDR2: SGDLS and YYNGEE. This specimen belongs to a study of neurological immune-mediated disorders. By 5'RACE with 10-nucleotide random UMIs, the cDNA was made. Each CDR3 protein is one row after TCRdb ran MiXCR on the 5' RACE reads. The table records over 45,000 distinct CDR3 sequences, about 25% of them present only once. The chain uses TRBV9 and TRBJ2-7; D ambiguous. The sample taken for sequencing was PBMCs. The sequence derives from a woman in her 70s in good health. CDR3 in amino acids: CASSVGASYEQYF. Here the CDR3 DNA reads TGTGCCAGCAGCGTAGGAGCGTCCTACGAGCAGTACTTC.